This TCR beta chain was sequenced in a study of Graves' ophthalmopathy and Graves' hyperthyroidism. Study overall: Ahead of any treatment, peripheral blood was obtained at the initial diagnosis. Study outcomes and limitations: Thyroid clonotypes that were expanded above 0.001 frequency mostly also appeared in blood. From stable hyperthyroidism, ophthalmopathy was separated by a 13-signature model with just over 85% sensitivity and roughly 84% specificity.

Amplified TCR beta CDR3 regions were obtained using RNA transcripts as template. HTBI-primed RT-PCR formed the first round, and a multiplex PCR formed the second. In TCRdb, the multiplex PCR reads were re-called with MiXCR into one record per CDR3 protein. The table has approximately 480,000 distinct CDR3 sequences, approximately 14% seen once. On this clonotype: No antigen is known for it.

The CDR3 sequence is 14 residues long. CDR1 and CDR2 from the germline V gene are LNHDA and SQIVND (reference sequence). Trimming removed 7 bases at V and 8 bases at J, with 20 bases between. Pregnancy or lactation, uncontrolled infections and other autoimmune diseases were grounds for excluding patients. The sequence was obtained from a young woman with Graves' ophthalmopathy. What was sequenced was blood. The chain uses TRBV19 and TRBJ1-2, with TRBD1 as a possible D gene (5 bases). The CDR3 region has the DNA TGTGCCAGTATCCCGTCGGGCAGGGCAGAAGGCTACACCTTC. Translation: CASIPSGRAEGYTF.